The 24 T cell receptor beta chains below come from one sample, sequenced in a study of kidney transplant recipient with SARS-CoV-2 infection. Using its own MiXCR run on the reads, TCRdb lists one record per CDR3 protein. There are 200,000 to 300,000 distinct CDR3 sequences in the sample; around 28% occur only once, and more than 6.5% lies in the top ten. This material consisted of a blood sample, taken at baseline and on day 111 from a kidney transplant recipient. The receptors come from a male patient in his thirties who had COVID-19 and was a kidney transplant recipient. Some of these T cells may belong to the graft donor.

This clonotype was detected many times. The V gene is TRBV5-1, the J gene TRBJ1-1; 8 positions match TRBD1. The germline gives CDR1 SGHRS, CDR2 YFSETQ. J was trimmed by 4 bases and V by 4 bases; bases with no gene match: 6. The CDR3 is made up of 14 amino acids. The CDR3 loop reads CASSEYTGGTEAFF. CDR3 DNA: TGCGCCAGCAGCGAATATACAGGGGGCACTGAAGCTTTCTTT.

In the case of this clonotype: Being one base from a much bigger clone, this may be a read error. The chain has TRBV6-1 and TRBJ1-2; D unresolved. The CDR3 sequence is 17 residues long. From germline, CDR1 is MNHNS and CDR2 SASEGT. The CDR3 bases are TGTGCCAGCAGTCTGACGGTGGAATGTAGAAAGACCTATGGCCACACCTTC. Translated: CASSLTVECRKTYGHTF.

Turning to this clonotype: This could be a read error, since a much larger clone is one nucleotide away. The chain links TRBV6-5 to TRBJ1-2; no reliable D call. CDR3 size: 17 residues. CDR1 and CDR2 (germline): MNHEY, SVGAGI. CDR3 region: CAGSNGVSMRKTYGYTF. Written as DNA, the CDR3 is TGTGCCGGCAGTAATGGAGTCTCTATGCGAAAGACCTATGGCTACACCTTC.

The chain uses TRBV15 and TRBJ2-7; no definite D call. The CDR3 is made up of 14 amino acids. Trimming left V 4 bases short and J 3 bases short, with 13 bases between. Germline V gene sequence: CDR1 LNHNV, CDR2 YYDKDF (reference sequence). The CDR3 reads CATSNPPYSYEQYF. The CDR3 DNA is TGTGCCACCAGCAATCCCCCCTATAGCTACGAGCAGTACTTC.

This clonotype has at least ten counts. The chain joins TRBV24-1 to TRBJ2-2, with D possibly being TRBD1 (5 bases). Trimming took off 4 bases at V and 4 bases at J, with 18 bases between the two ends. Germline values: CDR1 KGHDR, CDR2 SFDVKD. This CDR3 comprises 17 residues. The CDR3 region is CATSDQTDGRPTGELFF. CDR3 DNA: TGTGCCACCAGTGACCAGACAGATGGGCGACCCACCGGGGAGCTGTTTTTT.

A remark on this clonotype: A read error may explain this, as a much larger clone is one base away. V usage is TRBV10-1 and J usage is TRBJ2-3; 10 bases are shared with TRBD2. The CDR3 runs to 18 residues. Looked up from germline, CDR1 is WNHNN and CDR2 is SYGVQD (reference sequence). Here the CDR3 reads CASSNASGRILGADTRYF. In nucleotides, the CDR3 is TGCGCCAGCAGTAACGCTAGCGGGAGAATCTTGGGTGCAGATACGCGGTATTTT.

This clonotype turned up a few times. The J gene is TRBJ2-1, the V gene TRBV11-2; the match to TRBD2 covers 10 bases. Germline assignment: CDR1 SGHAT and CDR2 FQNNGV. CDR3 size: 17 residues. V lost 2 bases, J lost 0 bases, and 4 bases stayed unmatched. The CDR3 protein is CASSLRTSGRSYNEQFF. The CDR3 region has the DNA TGTGCCAGCAGCTTAAGGACTAGCGGCCGCTCCTACAATGAGCAGTTCTTC.

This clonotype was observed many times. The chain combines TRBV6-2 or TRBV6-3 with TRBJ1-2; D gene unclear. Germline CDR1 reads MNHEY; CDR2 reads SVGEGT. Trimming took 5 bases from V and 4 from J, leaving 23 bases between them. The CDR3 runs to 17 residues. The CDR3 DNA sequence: TGTGCCAGCAGTAAAGGCAGCTGCATCGGAAAGACCTATGGCTACACCTTC. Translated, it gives CASSKGSCIGKTYGYTF.

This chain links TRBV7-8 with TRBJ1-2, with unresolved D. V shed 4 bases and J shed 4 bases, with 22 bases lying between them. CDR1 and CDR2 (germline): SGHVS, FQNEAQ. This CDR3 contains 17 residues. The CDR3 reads CASSYNGFTRKAYGYTF. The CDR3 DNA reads TGTGCCAGCAGCTACAATGGGTTTACCCGAAAGGCCTATGGCTACACCTTC.

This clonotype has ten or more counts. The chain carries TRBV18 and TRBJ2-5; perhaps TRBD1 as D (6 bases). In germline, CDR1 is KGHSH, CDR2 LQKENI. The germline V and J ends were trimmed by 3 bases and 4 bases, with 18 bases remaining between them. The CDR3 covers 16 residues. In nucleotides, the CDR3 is TGTGCCAGCTCACCTTCGGCCCAGGGGCCAGGAGAGACCCAGTACTTC. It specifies CASSPSAQGPGETQYF. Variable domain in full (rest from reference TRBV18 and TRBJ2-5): NAGVMQNPRHLVRRRGQEARLRCSPMKGHSHVYWYRQLPEEGLKFMVYLQKENIIDESGMPKERFSAEFPKEGPSILRIQQVVRGDSAAYFCASSPSAQGPGETQYFGPGTRLLVL.

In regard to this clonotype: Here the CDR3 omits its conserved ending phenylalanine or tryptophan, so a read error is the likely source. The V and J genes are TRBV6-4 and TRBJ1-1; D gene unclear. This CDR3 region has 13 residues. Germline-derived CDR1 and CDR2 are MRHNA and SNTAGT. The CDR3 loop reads CASSIDAGTEAFL. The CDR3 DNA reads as TGTGCTAGCAGCATAGATGCGGGTACTGAAGCTTTCCTT.

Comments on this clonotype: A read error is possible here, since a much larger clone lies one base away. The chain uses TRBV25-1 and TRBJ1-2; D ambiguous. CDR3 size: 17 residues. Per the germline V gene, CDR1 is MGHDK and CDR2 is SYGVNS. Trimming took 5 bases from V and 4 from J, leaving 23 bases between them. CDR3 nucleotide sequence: TGTGCCAGCAGTCACGGAACAGAACTGGGAAGGACCTATGGCTACACCTTC. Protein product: CASSHGTELGRTYGYTF.

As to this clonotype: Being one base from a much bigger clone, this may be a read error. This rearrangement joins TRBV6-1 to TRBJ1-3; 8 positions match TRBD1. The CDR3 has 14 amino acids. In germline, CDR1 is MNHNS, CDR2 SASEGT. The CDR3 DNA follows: TGTGCCAGCAGTGAAACGACAGGGGCAAACGCCATATATTTT. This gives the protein CASSETTGANAIYF.

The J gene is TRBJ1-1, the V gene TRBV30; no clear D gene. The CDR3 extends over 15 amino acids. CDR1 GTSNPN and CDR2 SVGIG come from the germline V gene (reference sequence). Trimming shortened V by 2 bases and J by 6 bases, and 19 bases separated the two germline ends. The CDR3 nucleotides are TGTGCCTGGAGTTTGCCGATTGTCGGGGTTCCTGAAGCTTTCTTT. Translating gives CAWSLPIVGVPEAFF.

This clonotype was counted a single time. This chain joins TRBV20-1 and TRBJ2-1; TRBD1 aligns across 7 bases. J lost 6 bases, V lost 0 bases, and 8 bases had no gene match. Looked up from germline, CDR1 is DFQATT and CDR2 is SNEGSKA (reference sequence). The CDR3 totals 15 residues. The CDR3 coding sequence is TGCAGTGCTAGAGATCTGGGCAGGGGGAGCAATGAGCAGTTCTTC. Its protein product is CSARDLGRGSNEQFF.

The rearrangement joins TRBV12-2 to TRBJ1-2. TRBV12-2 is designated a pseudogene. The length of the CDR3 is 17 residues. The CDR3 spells CASRLTMTPRRTYGYTF. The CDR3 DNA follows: TGTGCAAGTCGCCTAACGATGACTCCACGAAGGACCTATGGCTACACCTTC.

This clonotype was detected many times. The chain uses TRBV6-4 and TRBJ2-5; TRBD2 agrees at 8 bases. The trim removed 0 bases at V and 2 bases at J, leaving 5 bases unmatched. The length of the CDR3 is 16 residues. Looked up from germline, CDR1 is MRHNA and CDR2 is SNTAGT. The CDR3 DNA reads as TGTGCCAGCAGTGACTCGACGGGAGGGGGGCAAGAGACCCAGTACTTC. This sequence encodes CASSDSTGGGQETQYF.

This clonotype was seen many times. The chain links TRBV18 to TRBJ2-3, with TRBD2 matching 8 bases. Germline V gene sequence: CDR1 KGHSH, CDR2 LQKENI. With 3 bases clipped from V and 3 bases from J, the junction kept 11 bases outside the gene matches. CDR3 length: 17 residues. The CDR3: CASSPAAVGTSTDTQYF. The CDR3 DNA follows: TGTGCCAGCTCACCGGCAGCTGTCGGGACTAGTACAGATACGCAGTATTTT.

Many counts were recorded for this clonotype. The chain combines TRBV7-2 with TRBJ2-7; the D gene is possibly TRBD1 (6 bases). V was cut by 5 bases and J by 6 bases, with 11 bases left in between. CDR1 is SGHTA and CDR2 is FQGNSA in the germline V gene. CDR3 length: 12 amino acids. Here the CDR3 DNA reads TGTGCCAGCAGCCGGGACATTGGCGAGCAGTACTTC. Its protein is CASSRDIGEQYF.

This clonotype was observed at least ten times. The CDR3 sequence is CASSQDRATSGGINEQFF. DNA for the CDR3: TGCGCCAGCAGCCAAGACAGGGCTACTAGCGGGGGAATCAATGAGCAGTTCTTC. The chain is built from TRBV4-1 and TRBJ2-1; 11 bases align to TRBD2. The V and J ends lost 0 bases and 6 bases, in that order; junction bases with no gene match: 10. This CDR3 spans 18 amino acids. CDR1 is MGHRA and CDR2 is YSYEKL in the germline V gene.

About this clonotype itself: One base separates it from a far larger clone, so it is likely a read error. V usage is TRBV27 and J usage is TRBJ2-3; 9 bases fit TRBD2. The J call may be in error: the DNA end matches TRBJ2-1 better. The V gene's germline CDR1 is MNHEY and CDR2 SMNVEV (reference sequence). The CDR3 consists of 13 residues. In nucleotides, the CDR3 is TGTGCCAGCATGCTTAGCGGGAGTAATGAGCAGTTCTTC. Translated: CASMLSGSNEQFF.

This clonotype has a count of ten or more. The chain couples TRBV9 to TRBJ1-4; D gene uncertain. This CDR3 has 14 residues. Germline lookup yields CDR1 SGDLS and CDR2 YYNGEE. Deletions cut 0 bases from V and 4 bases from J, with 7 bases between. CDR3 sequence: CASSVDSVNEKLFF. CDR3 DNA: TGTGCCAGCAGCGTAGACAGCGTTAATGAAAAACTGTTTTTT.

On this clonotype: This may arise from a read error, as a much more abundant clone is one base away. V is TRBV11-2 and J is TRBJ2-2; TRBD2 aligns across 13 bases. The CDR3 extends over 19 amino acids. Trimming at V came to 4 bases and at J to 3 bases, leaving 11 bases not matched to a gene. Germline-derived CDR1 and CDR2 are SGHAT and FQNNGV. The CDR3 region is CASSYPRLAGGQDTGELFF. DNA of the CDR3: TGTGCCAGCAGCTACCCTCGACTAGCGGGAGGCCAGGACACCGGGGAGCTGTTTTTT.

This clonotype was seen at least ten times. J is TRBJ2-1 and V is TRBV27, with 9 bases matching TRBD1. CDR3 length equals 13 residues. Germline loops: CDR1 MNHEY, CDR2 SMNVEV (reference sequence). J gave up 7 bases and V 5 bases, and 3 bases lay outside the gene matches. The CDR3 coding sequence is TGTGCCAGCAGTCTGGGACAGGGTAATGAGCAGTTCTTC. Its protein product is CASSLGQGNEQFF.